Shown below are 8 T cell receptor beta chains from a single sample sequenced in a study of blood T cell repertoires in COVID-19. Only in-frame clones appear in the TCRdb table, and some are missing; sequencing was by immunoSEQ multiplex PCR. The profile shows 70,000 to 95,000 clones, around 90% of them singletons. Sequenced: peripheral blood. The source is a woman older than 75 with acute or convalescent COVID-19.

The chain couples TRBV7-8 to TRBJ1-1; D might be TRBD1 (6 bases). Germline CDR1 SGHVS, CDR2 FQNEAQ. The CDR3 runs 15 residues. The V end lost 5 bases, the J end lost 5 bases, and 18 bases lay between the germline ends. CDR3 bases: TGTGCCAGCAGCCTGATCAGGGGAATAGGGACTGAAGCTTTCTTT. Its translation: CASSLIRGIGTEAFF.

For the CDR3, the DNA is TGTGCCAGCAGCCTCTCGAGTGAAGAGACCCAGTACTTC. This translates into CASSLSSEETQYF. The chain has TRBV7-9 and TRBJ2-5; no reliable D call. V was clipped by 5 bases and J by 3 bases, with 10 bases between them. The germline V gene encodes CDR1 SEHNR and CDR2 FQNEAQ (reference sequence). The CDR3 has 13 amino acids.

The rearrangement uses TRBV13 and TRBJ1-2; the match to TRBD1 covers 7 bases. Germline V lookup: CDR1 PRHDT, CDR2 FYEKMQ (reference sequence). This CDR3 spans 13 amino acids. The junction had 4 bases not matched to a gene; V was cut back by 2 bases and J by 7 bases. As DNA, the CDR3 is TGTGCCAGCAGCTTACTTCAGGGGGGTGGCTACACCTTC. It specifies CASSLLQGGGYTF.

This clone was picked up one time. The chain is built from TRBV6-4 and TRBJ1-1; 7 bases fit TRBD1. CDR1 is MRHNA and CDR2 is SNTAGT in the germline V gene. This CDR3 has 13 residues. J lost 4 bases, V lost 3 bases, and 2 bases had no gene match. DNA of the CDR3: TGTGCCAGCAGTGATCAGGGGGGCACTGAAGCTTTCTTT. The encoded protein is CASSDQGGTEAFF.

The chain is built from TRBV19 and TRBJ1-1; tentative D call: TRBD1 (6 bases). CDR3 size: 15 residues. The V end lost 5 bases, the J end lost 0 bases, and 13 bases lay between the germline ends. Per germline, CDR1 LNHDA and CDR2 SQIVND (reference sequence). The CDR3 DNA follows: TGTGCCAGTAGTTCCGGACAGAAATTGAACACTGAAGCTTTCTTT. Translating it yields CASSSGQKLNTEAFF. Full variable domain (outside the CDR3, taken from reference TRBV19 and TRBJ1-1): DGGITQSPKYLFRKEGQNVTLSCEQNLNHDAMYWYRQDPGQGLRLIYYSQIVNDFQKGDIAEGYSVSREKKESFPLTVTSAQKNPTAFYLCASSSGQKLNTEAFFGQGTRLTVV.

The V gene is TRBV5-8, the J gene TRBJ1-1, with unresolved D. The CDR3 has 13 amino acids. Germline lookup yields CDR1 SGHTS and CDR2 YDEGEE. The V end lost 1 base, the J end lost 0 bases, and 4 bases lay between the germline ends. The CDR3 here is CASSLQLNTEAFF. CDR3 nucleotides: TGTGCCAGCAGCTTGCAGTTGAACACTGAAGCTTTCTTT.

The chain is built from TRBV6-6 and TRBJ1-1; D unresolved. Looked up from germline, CDR1 is MNHNY and CDR2 is SVGAGI (reference sequence). The CDR3 length is 13 residues. The ends were cut back, 6 bases at V and 3 bases at J, with 11 bases in the middle. CDR3 region: CASRSARDTEAFF. In DNA, the CDR3 is TGTGCCAGCAGGTCCGCGAGGGACACTGAAGCTTTCTTT.

V gene TRBV7-8 combines with J gene TRBJ2-7; D is unresolved. The CDR3 loop spans 14 amino acids. Trimming took 5 bases from V and 0 from J, leaving 11 bases between them. The germline CDR1 and CDR2 sequences are SGHVS and FQNEAQ. This CDR3 is CASSPEQSSYEQYF. DNA for the CDR3: TGTGCCAGCAGCCCGGAGCAGTCCTCCTACGAGCAGTACTTC.